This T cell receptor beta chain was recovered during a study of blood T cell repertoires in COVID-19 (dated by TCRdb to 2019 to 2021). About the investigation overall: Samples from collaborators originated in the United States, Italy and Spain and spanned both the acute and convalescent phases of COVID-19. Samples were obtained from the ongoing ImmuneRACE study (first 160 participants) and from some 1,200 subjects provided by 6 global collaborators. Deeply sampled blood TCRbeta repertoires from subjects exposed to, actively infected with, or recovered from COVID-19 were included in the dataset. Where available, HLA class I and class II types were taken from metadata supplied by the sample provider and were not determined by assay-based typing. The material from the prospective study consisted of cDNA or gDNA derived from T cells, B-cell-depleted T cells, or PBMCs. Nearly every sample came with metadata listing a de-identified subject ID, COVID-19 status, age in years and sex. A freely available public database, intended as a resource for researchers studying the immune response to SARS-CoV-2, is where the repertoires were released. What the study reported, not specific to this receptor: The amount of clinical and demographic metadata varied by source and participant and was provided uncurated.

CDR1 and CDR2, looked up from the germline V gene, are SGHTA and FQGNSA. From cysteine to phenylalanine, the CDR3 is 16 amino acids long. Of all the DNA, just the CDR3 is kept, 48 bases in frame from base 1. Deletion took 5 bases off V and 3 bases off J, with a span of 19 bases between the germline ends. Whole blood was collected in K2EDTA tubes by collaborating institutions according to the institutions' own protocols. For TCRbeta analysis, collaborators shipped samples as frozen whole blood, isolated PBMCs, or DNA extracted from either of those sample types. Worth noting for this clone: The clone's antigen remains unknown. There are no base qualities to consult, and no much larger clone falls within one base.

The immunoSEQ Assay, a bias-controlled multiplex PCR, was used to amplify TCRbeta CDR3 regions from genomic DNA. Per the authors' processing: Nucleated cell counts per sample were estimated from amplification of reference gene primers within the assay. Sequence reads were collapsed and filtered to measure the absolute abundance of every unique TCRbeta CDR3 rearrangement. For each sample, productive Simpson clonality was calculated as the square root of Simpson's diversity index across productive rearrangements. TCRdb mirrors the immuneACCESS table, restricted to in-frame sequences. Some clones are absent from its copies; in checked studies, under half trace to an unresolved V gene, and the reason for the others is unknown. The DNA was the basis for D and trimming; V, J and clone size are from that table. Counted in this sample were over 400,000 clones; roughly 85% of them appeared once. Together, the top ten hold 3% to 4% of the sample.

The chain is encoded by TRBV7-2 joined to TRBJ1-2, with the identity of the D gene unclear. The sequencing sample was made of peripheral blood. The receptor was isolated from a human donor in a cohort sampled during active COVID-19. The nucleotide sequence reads TGTGCCAGCAGCCCCCGGTGGGATCCGAGGGACTATGGCTACACCTTC. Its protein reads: CASSPRWDPRDYGYTF. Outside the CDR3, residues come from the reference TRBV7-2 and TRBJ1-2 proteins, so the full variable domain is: GAGVSQSPSNKVTEKGKDVELRCDPISGHTALYWYRQSLGQGLEFLIYFQGNSAPDKSGLPSDRFSAERTGGSVSTLTIQRTQQEDSAVYLCASSPRWDPRDYGYTFGSGTRLTVV.